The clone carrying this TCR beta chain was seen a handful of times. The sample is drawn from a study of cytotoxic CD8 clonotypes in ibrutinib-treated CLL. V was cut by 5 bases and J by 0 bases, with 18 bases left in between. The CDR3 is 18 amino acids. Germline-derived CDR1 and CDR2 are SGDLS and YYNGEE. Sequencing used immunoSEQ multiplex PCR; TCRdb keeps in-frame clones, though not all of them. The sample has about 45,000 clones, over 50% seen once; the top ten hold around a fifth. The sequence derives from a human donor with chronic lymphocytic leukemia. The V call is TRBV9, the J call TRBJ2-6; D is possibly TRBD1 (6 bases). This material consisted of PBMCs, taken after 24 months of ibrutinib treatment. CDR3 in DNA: TGTGCCAGCAGTTATTACGACAGGTTGTTCTCTGGGGCCAACGTCCTGACTTTC. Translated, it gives CASSYYDRLFSGANVLTF.